Below, 30 T cell receptor beta chains from the same sample are listed, as sequenced in a study of monozygotic twins with inflammatory bowel disease. From its re-call of the 5' RACE reads, TCRdb lists each CDR3 protein once, without DNA. The sample table sets out fewer than 200,000 distinct CDR3 sequences. Sequenced sample: blood. These receptor sequences come from a human donor with ulcerative colitis or Crohn's disease, or a healthy co-twin of an affected twin (not recorded which).

This chain uses TRBV9 with TRBJ1-6; TCRdb's assignment of TRBD1 cannot be checked, as there is no DNA. Germline V gene data show CDR1 as SGDLS and CDR2 as YYNGEE. This CDR3 is 15 amino acids long. The CDR3 protein is CASSFLGTDNSPLHF.

The V gene is TRBV7-9, the J gene TRBJ1-4; with no DNA, the TCRdb D assignment of TRBD1 cannot be verified. CDR1 is SEHNR and CDR2 is FQNEAQ in the germline V gene (reference sequence). The CDR3 is 16 amino acids. CDR3: CASRSRTGQGNEKLFF.

The rearrangement links TRBV6-1 to TRBJ1-3; TCRdb picks TRBD1, but there is no DNA to check that call. CDR1 is MNHNS and CDR2 is SASEGT in the germline V gene. This CDR3 has 15 residues. The CDR3 protein is CASSDRTGIGNTIYF.

The rearrangement uses TRBV12-3 or TRBV12-4 and TRBJ2-7; TCRdb's D call of TRBD1 is untestable without DNA. The CDR3 is 13 residues long. CDR3 sequence reads: CASSLGAGYEQYF.

The V gene is TRBV12-3 or TRBV12-4, the J gene TRBJ1-5; TCRdb's D gene call, TRBD1, goes unchecked for lack of DNA. This CDR3 comprises 14 residues. This CDR3 reads CASRSGQGNQHQHF.

V usage is TRBV5-1 and J usage is TRBJ2-1; TCRdb proposes TRBD2, but this gene call is untestable without DNA. The CDR3 is 16 amino acids. CDR1 and CDR2 (germline): SGHRS, YFSETQ. The CDR3 reads CASSASSGSSYNEQFF. The full variable domain, with the rest looked up from reference TRBV5-1 and TRBJ2-1, is KAGVTQTPRYLIKTRGQQVTLSCSPISGHRSVSWYQQTPGQGLQFLFEYFSETQRNKGNFPGRFSGRQFSNSRSEMNVSTLELGDSALYLCASSASSGSSYNEQFFGPGTRLTVL.

The J gene is TRBJ2-2, the V gene TRBV23-1; TCRdb selects TRBD2, and the lack of DNA leaves this call unchecked. TRBV23-1 is assigned to the ORF class and has an uncertain function. The CDR3 contains 16 residues. CDR3 region: CASNNRKRGGTGELFF.

This chain joins TRBV28 and TRBJ1-1; the D call from TCRdb, TRBD1, cannot be confirmed without DNA. Looked up from germline, CDR1 is MDHEN and CDR2 is SYDVKM. This CDR3 spans 14 amino acids. The CDR3 here is CASRPSRDPGLAFF.

The gene calls are TRBV19 and TRBJ2-3; TCRdb's D gene call, TRBD2, goes unchecked for lack of DNA. The CDR3 consists of 16 residues. The germline CDR1 and CDR2 sequences are LNHDA and SQIVND (reference sequence). CDR3 amino acids: CASSRVPSGGTDTQYF.

V usage is TRBV5-1 and J usage is TRBJ2-5; the TCRdb call, TRBD1, lacks DNA for checking. CDR1 is SGHRS and CDR2 is YFSETQ in the germline V gene. This CDR3 is 13 amino acids long. The CDR3 loop reads CASSDQGQETQYF.

This chain uses TRBV20-1 with TRBJ2-7; TCRdb lists TRBD2, though no DNA is available to test this call. This CDR3 is 14 amino acids long. Germline V lookup: CDR1 DFQATT, CDR2 SNEGSKA (reference sequence). The CDR3 sequence: CSASPSGNTYEQYF.

J is TRBJ2-5 and V is TRBV5-5; the TRBD1 assignment by TCRdb is unverifiable without DNA. CDR1 is SGHKS and CDR2 is YYEKEE in the germline V gene (reference sequence). The CDR3 covers 14 residues. The CDR3 here is CASSLRTAQETQYF. Using reference TRBV5-5 and TRBJ2-5 for the parts outside the CDR3, the full variable domain is DAGVTQSPTHLIKTRGQQVTLRCSPISGHKSVSWYQQVLGQGPQFIFQYYEKEERGRGNFPDRFSARQFPNYSSELNVNALLLGDSALYLCASSLRTAQETQYFGPGTRLLVL.

The chain is built from TRBV10-3 and TRBJ2-1; with no DNA, the TCRdb D assignment of TRBD1 cannot be verified. The CDR3 has 15 amino acids. Germline-derived CDR1 and CDR2 are ENHRY and SYGVKD. The CDR3 spells CAISESRDRNPEQFF.

The genes are TRBV3-1 and TRBJ2-7; the TCRdb D gene call, TRBD1, has no DNA to confirm it. This CDR3 region has 14 residues. Germline assignment: CDR1 LGHDT and CDR2 YNNKEL (reference sequence). This chain's CDR3 is CASSQEQGHYEQYF.

This chain joins TRBV7-9 and TRBJ1-3. The germline gives CDR1 SEHNR, CDR2 FQNEAQ (reference sequence). The CDR3 totals 14 residues. CDR3 loop: CASSPQGSGNTIYF.

The chain couples TRBV20-1 to TRBJ2-7; without DNA, the TCRdb call of TRBD1 cannot be checked. The CDR3 contains 13 residues. CDR1 is DFQATT and CDR2 is SNEGSKA in the germline V gene (reference sequence). CDR3 in amino acids: CSAREGQSYEQYF.

This chain's CDR3 is CASSLEGNYGYTF. The V call is TRBV7-9, the J call TRBJ1-2; TCRdb outputs TRBD1, but without DNA this stays unchecked. The CDR3 has 13 residues. Germline loops: CDR1 SEHNR, CDR2 FQNEAQ (reference sequence).

The chain uses TRBV20-1 and TRBJ1-6; the TRBD1 assignment by TCRdb is unverifiable without DNA. The germline V gene encodes CDR1 DFQATT and CDR2 SNEGSKA (reference sequence). There are 15 residues in the CDR3. The CDR3 loop reads CSARPGTHYNSPLHF.

Here the CDR3 reads CSARFDSYEQYF. The rearrangement uses TRBV20-1 and TRBJ2-7; TCRdb lists TRBD1, though no DNA is available to test this call. Per the germline V gene, CDR1 is DFQATT and CDR2 is SNEGSKA (reference sequence). This CDR3 is built from 12 residues.

V gene TRBV7-2 combines with J gene TRBJ2-7; TCRdb's D gene call, TRBD1, goes unchecked for lack of DNA. From germline, CDR1 is SGHTA and CDR2 FQGNSA. CDR3 length: 13 amino acids. The CDR3 region is CASSFQGAREQYF.

J is TRBJ1-6 and V is TRBV7-9; with no DNA, the TCRdb D assignment of TRBD1 cannot be verified. The CDR3 spans 16 residues. The germline V gene has CDR1 SEHNR and CDR2 FQNEAQ (reference sequence). CDR3 protein: CASSLVGTGPNSPLHF.

The V call is TRBV5-4, the J call TRBJ2-3; the TRBD2 assignment by TCRdb is unverifiable without DNA. The germline gives CDR1 SGHNT, CDR2 YYREEE (reference sequence). The CDR3 runs to 16 residues. CDR3 in amino acids: CASSPQAGANADTQYF.

The chain carries TRBV12-3 or TRBV12-4 and TRBJ2-3; TCRdb calls TRBD1, which cannot be checked without DNA. The CDR3 loop spans 14 amino acids. CDR3 region: CASSPRDPTDTQYF.

The genes are TRBV15 and TRBJ1-1; the TRBD1 assignment by TCRdb is unverifiable without DNA. Germline CDR1 LNHNV, CDR2 YYDKDF (reference sequence). CDR3 length equals 16 residues. The CDR3: CATGGRDRGLGTEAFF.

V is TRBV19 and J is TRBJ1-1; TCRdb returns TRBD1, unconfirmable since there is no DNA. In germline, CDR1 is LNHDA, CDR2 SQIVND (reference sequence). The CDR3 contains 14 residues. The CDR3: CASPDRDGNTEAFF.

The genes are TRBV5-1 and TRBJ2-1; no DNA is available, so the TRBD2 call from TCRdb remains unchecked. CDR1 is SGHRS and CDR2 is YFSETQ in the germline V gene. This CDR3 has 15 residues. CDR3 sequence: CASSLGSGIYNEQFF.

The V and J genes are TRBV29-1 and TRBJ1-1. The length of the CDR3 is 13 residues. Germline V gene lookup returns CDR1 SQVTM and CDR2 ANQGSEA. CDR3 in amino acids: CSVVDRPNTEAFF.

V usage is TRBV20-1 and J usage is TRBJ2-7; TCRdb indicates TRBD1, and absent DNA this call remains unverified. Germline-derived CDR1 and CDR2 are DFQATT and SNEGSKA (reference sequence). CDR3 size: 12 residues. CDR3 region: CSQGTPPYEQYF.

The chain joins TRBV5-6 to TRBJ1-1; TCRdb names TRBD1, which stays unverified in the absence of DNA. The germline CDR1 and CDR2 sequences are SGHDT and YYEEEE. The CDR3 covers 15 residues. The CDR3 sequence: CASSLEDRSNTEAFF.

This chain links TRBV20-1 with TRBJ2-4. The CDR3 extends over 14 amino acids. Per the germline V gene, CDR1 is DFQATT and CDR2 is SNEGSKA (reference sequence). This chain's CDR3 is CSASGRFAKNIQYF.